This T cell receptor beta chain was found in a study of OX40 agonist ivuxolimab in advanced cancers. Excluded were patients having autoimmune disease history or systemic immunosuppression. Libraries were prepared by immunoSEQ multiplex PCR; TCRdb keeps only in-frame clonotypes and omits some of them. Among roughly 80,000 clones listed, around 83% were seen once. This TCR was sampled from an adult with an advanced solid tumor such as melanoma, head and neck, liver or kidney cancer. Sequenced material: CD4+ or CD8+ T cells sorted from blood, taken in a trial of the OX40 agonist ivuxolimab.

The CDR3 loop reads CASSLEGARRETQYF. In nucleotides, the CDR3 is TGCGCCAGCAGCTTGGAGGGGGCCCGAAGGGAGACCCAGTACTTC. The chain employs TRBV5-1 and TRBJ2-5, with 7 bases aligning to TRBD1. V dropped 0 bases and J dropped 5; count of bases not matched to a gene: 7. The CDR3 length is 15 residues. From germline, CDR1 is SGHRS and CDR2 YFSETQ.